The T cell receptor beta chain described here comes from a study of blood T cell repertoires in COVID-19. Study as a whole: Acute-phase and convalescent COVID-19 samples originated in the United States, Italy and Spain. PBMCs, B-cell-depleted T cells, or T cells were the source of the cDNA or gDNA that made up the material.

Original processing methods: Reference gene primer amplification in the assay estimated nucleated cell counts. The assay was immunoSEQ multiplex PCR, and TCRdb's table has in-frame clones only and misses some. That table is the source of V, J and clone size, and D and trimming were worked out from the DNA. Of around 42,000 clones listed, roughly 84% are singletons. CDR1 and CDR2 from the germline V gene are LGHDT and YNNKEL (reference sequence). Deletions cut 1 base from V and 11 bases from J, with 15 bases between. The CDR3 is made up of 13 amino acids. This TCR came from a woman between 65 and 79 years old in a cohort sampled during active COVID-19. V gene TRBV3-1 (or the pseudogene TRBV3-2) combines with J gene TRBJ2-7, with D perhaps TRBD2 (6 bases). The sequenced sample consisted of peripheral blood. The CDR3 region has the DNA TGTGCCAGCAGCCAAGCTCCGCGGGATTGGAAGTACTTC. It specifies CASSQAPRDWKYF.